This entry describes one T cell receptor beta chain. Antigen specificity is unknown. The data are from a study of T cell responses to AZD1222 COVID-19 vaccine. Study findings and constraints: Two AZD1222 administrations were followed by greater Spike-specific TCR breadth and depth. Regions 160-218 and 743-854 held dominance among vaccine-associated CD4 TCRs, which spanned spike.

Germline lookup yields CDR1 SGHDT and CDR2 YYEEEE. V dropped 3 bases and J dropped 0 bases, with 7 bases sitting between them. This CDR3 contains 14 residues. Profiling relied on immunoSEQ multiplex PCR, and the TCRdb table lists in-frame clones only, not all of them. The data contain 130,000 or so clones, over 75% of them seen just once; the ten biggest clones take up 6.5% to 8.5%. The clonotype comes from an adult who received the MenACWY meningococcal vaccine as a control. The rearrangement joins TRBV5-6 to TRBJ1-3; perhaps TRBD1 as D (6 bases). Sequencing was performed on peripheral blood, taken 28 days after the second dose of the MenACWY control vaccine. CDR3: CASSSRGSGNTIYF. The CDR3 DNA follows: TGTGCCAGCAGCTCCAGGGGCTCTGGAAACACCATATATTTT.